Listed here is a single T cell receptor beta chain. Its specificity is unknown. Documented time point: neoterminal ileum biopsy at postoperative endoscopy, about 6 months after surgery. This specimen belongs to a study of T cell repertoires in ileal Crohn's disease. Study-wide context: At postoperative colonoscopy, neoterminal ileum biopsies were taken as M6. Study-level findings and limits: Endoscopy was done a median approximately 7.4 months after surgery.

Measured with immunoSEQ multiplex PCR; TCRdb has only the in-frame clones, and not every one. The sample consists of 3,000 to 3,500 clones, over 70% of them appearing once. Germline V gene data show CDR1 as MNHEY and CDR2 as SVGAGI. The CDR3 runs to 14 residues. V was shortened by 5 bases and J by 1 base, with 11 bases between the two germline ends. This chain uses TRBV6-5 with TRBJ1-1, with D perhaps matching TRBD1 (6 bases). The TCR sequence derives from an adult with Crohn's disease. Sequences were obtained from ileal tissue. The CDR3 coding sequence is TGTGCCAGCAGTACCGGACAGAGGAACACTGAAGCTTTCTTT. It encodes CASSTGQRNTEAFF.